Listed here are 7 T cell receptor beta chains from one sample, sequenced in a study of cytomegalovirus exposure and HLA in healthy donors. The PCR contained 60 Vbeta and 13 Jbeta primers. Clones were read by immunoSEQ multiplex PCR, and TCRdb kept only the in-frame ones, dropping some. The data show under 250,000 clones, 70% to 85% seen once. The sample taken for sequencing was PBMCs. All receptors come from a man in his forties or fifties in good health and CMV-seronegative.

The chain couples TRBV19 to TRBJ1-1, with a tentative D call TRBD1 (6 bases). Looked up from germline, CDR1 is LNHDA and CDR2 is SQIVND (reference sequence). There are 12 residues in the CDR3. Between the trimmed V and J ends, which lost 7 bases and 5 bases, there was a span of 11 bases. The CDR3 region is CASTRGNTEAFF. CDR3 DNA: TGTGCCAGTACAAGGGGGAATACTGAAGCTTTCTTT.

V gene TRBV14 combines with J gene TRBJ2-1; D is undetermined. The germline gives CDR1 SGHDN, CDR2 FVKESK. The CDR3 contains 11 residues. The ends were cut back, 2 bases at V and 9 bases at J, with 5 bases in the middle. CDR3 residues: CASSQYGEQFF. The DNA for the CDR3 is TGTGCCAGCAGCCAATACGGTGAGCAGTTCTTC.

This clone occurred a few times. The rearrangement links TRBV29-1 to TRBJ2-7; 9 bases line up with TRBD1. The junction had 10 bases not matched to a gene; V was cut back by 4 bases and J by 6 bases. The CDR3 spans 14 residues. The germline V gene has CDR1 SQVTM and CDR2 ANQGSEA. DNA of the CDR3: TGCAGCGTTGGGGTTCGGGACAGGGTTGGCGAGCAGTACTTC. It yields the protein CSVGVRDRVGEQYF.

The chain links TRBV4-2 to TRBJ2-5, with D uncertain. Germline loops: CDR1 LGHNA, CDR2 YNFKEQ. The CDR3 extends over 13 amino acids. V lost 1 base and J 3 bases, leaving 6 bases between the germline ends. The CDR3 sequence: CASSQVREETQYF. The DNA for the CDR3 is TGTGCCAGCAGCCAAGTCCGGGAAGAGACCCAGTACTTC.

This clone has only a few counts. This chain connects TRBV25-1 to TRBJ2-3, with 11 bases matching TRBD1. Germline values: CDR1 MGHDK, CDR2 SYGVNS. This CDR3 has 15 amino acids. Germline trimming cut 4 bases from V and 7 bases from J; bases unmatched to any gene: 7. The CDR3, as DNA: TGTGCCAGCAGTGCCTCTGGGACAGGGGGAAATACGCAGTATTTT. The encoded protein is CASSASGTGGNTQYF.

V gene TRBV10-3 combines with J gene TRBJ2-7, with 9 bases that match TRBD2. The ends lost 0 bases at V and 0 bases at J; junction bases unmatched: 3. Germline V gene lookup returns CDR1 ENHRY and CDR2 SYGVKD. There are 16 residues in the CDR3. The CDR3 bases are TGTGCCATCAGTGAGTCGAGTAGCGGGAGCTCCTACGAGCAGTACTTC. It yields the protein CAISESSSGSSYEQYF.

V usage is TRBV5-8 and J usage is TRBJ1-1; 8 bases match TRBD1. Germline assignment: CDR1 SGHTS and CDR2 YDEGEE. V gave up 5 bases and J gave up 4 bases; unmatched junction bases: 4. This CDR3 contains 13 residues. The CDR3 sequence: CASRPTGGTEAFF. The DNA for the CDR3 is TGTGCCAGCAGACCTACAGGGGGCACTGAAGCTTTCTTT.